This is a list of T cell receptor beta chains from one sample in a study of shared clonotypes between healthy human individuals. Assay: immunoSEQ multiplex PCR; the TCRdb copy retains only in-frame clones and omits some. The sample holds approximately 2,000,000 clones, 93% seen once. Sequenced material: naive CD8+ T cells from PBMCs. The receptors stem from a man between 18 and 29 years old in good health. Some clones in this sample may be carry-over from other donors' samples. The CDR3 runs from the conserved cysteine through the conserved F or W. D genes are given only for firm matches. Clone size appears in some rows only: once, few, many, or a class for an expanded clone.

d_gene | j_gene | abundance | v_gene | CDR3aa | CDR3nt
TRBD2 | TRBJ2-1 | - | TRBV11-2 | CASSLGPKRGSSYNEQFF | TGTGCCAGCAGCTTAGGACCTAAGCGGGGAAGCTCCTACAATGAGCAGTTCTTC
TRBD2 | TRBJ2-7 | - | TRBV27 | CASSLWRGNSYEQYF | TGTGCCAGCAGTTTATGGCGGGGGAACTCCTACGAGCAGTACTTC
TRBD2 | TRBJ2-7 | - | TRBV11-2 | CASSTLAGLTYEQYF | TGTGCCAGCAGCACCCTAGCGGGCCTCACCTACGAGCAGTACTTC
- | TRBJ2-7 | - | TRBV28 | CASSPKGQNYEQYF | TGTGCCAGCAGCCCGAAGGGGCAAAACTACGAGCAGTACTTC
- | TRBJ2-1 | - | TRBV7-3 | CASSLSGSPAEQFF | TGTGCCAGCAGCTTATCCGGGTCCCCCGCCGAGCAGTTCTTC
TRBD2 | TRBJ2-1 | - | TRBV19 | CASSPRTSGSRREFF | TGTGCCAGTAGTCCAAGGACTAGCGGGAGTAGGAGGGAGTTCTTC
TRBD2 | TRBJ2-7 | - | TRBV7-6 | CASSPTSGYF | TGTGCCAGCAGCCCGACTAGCGGGTACTTC
TRBD1 | TRBJ1-2 | - | TRBV5-4 | CASSSTQGIYTF | TGTGCCAGCAGCAGTACACAGGGGATTTACACCTTC
- | TRBJ2-1 | - | TRBV4-1 | CASSPLITAYNEQFF | TGCGCCAGCAGCCCACTCATTACAGCCTACAATGAGCAGTTCTTC
- | TRBJ1-5 | - | TRBV19 | CASSIVPGLGHQPQHF | TGTGCCAGTAGTATAGTACCAGGACTGGGTCATCAGCCCCAGCATTTT
- | TRBJ2-3 | once | TRBV27 | CASSPGFGDYTDTQYF | TGTGCCAGCAGTCCCGGTTTTGGAGATTACACAGATACGCAGTATTTT
- | TRBJ2-3 | - | TRBV11-2 | CASSPGTPSTDTQYF | TGTGCCAGCAGCCCCGGGACTCCTAGCACAGATACGCAGTATTTT
- | TRBJ2-3 | - | TRBV4-1 | CASSQEAQTEAGDADTQYF | TGCGCCAGCAGCCAAGAGGCCCAGACAGAGGCCGGGGACGCAGATACGCAGTATTTT
TRBD1 | TRBJ2-1 | - | TRBV9 | CASSVGQGYNEQFF | TGTGCCAGCAGCGTGGGACAGGGTTATAATGAGCAGTTCTTC
- | TRBJ2-2 | - | TRBV6-5 | CASSQGRVGELFF | TGTGCCAGCAGTCAGGGACGGGTCGGGGAGCTGTTTTTT
- | TRBJ1-1 | - | TRBV30 | CAWRLVPNTEAFF | TGTGCCTGGAGATTGGTCCCGAACACTGAAGCTTTCTTT
- | TRBJ2-7 | once | TRBV6-6 | CASSYAGSYEQYF | TGTGCCAGCAGTTACGCAGGGTCCTACGAGCAGTACTTC
- | TRBJ2-1 | - | TRBV1 | CTSSLHHAQFF | TGCACCAGCAGCCTCCACCACGCGCAGTTCTTC
TRBD2 | TRBJ2-7 | - | TRBV27 | CASSFGRGTYEQYF | TGTGCCAGCAGTTTTGGGAGGGGTACCTACGAGCAGTACTTC
- | TRBJ2-1 | - | TRBV29-1 | CSVEEAGTPKNEQFF | TGCAGCGTTGAAGAGGCCGGGACTCCAAAGAATGAGCAGTTCTTC
TRBD1 | TRBJ2-3 | - | TRBV7-8 | CASSLTGQARTDTQYF | TGTGCCAGCAGCTTAACGGGACAGGCTAGGACAGATACGCAGTATTTT
- | TRBJ2-2 | - | TRBV7-9 | CANQVSTGELFF | TGTGCCAACCAGGTATCCACCGGGGAGCTGTTTTTT
- | TRBJ2-4 | - | TRBV7-9 | CASSPPSGPQIIQYF | TGTGCCAGCAGCCCCCCGTCCGGGCCCCAAATCATTCAGTACTTC
- | TRBJ2-2 | - | TRBV29-1 | CSVATGRGELFF | TGCAGCGTTGCGACAGGTCGAGGGGAGCTGTTTTTT
- | TRBJ2-1 | - | TRBV7-9 | CASSLSLMSSYNEQFF | TGTGCCAGCAGCTTAAGTCTAATGAGCTCCTACAATGAGCAGTTCTTC
TRBD1 | TRBJ2-7 | - | TRBV4-3 | CASSQGQGTHEQYF | TGCGCCAGCAGCCAGGGACAGGGGACGCACGAGCAGTACTTC
TRBD2 | TRBJ2-1 | - | TRBV5-4 | CATRTSGRNEQFF | TGTGCCACCCGGACTAGCGGGCGCAATGAGCAGTTCTTC
TRBD1 | TRBJ1-3 | - | TRBV25-1 | CASSEYVRDSRNTIYF | TGTGCCAGCAGTGAATATGTCAGGGACAGCCGAAACACCATATATTTT
TRBD2 | TRBJ2-3 | - | TRBV5-1 | CASSIPGLAGVVWTDTQYF | TGCGCCAGCAGCATCCCGGGACTAGCGGGAGTGGTGTGGACAGATACGCAGTATTTT